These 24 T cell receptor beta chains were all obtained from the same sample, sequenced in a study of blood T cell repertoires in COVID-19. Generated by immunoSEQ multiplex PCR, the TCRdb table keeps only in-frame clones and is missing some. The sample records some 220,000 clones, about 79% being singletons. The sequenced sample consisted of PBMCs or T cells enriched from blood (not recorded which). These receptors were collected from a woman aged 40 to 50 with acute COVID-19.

CDR3 amino acids: CASSLAQGSGGQYF. In DNA form, the CDR3 reads TGTGCCAGCAGCTTAGCGCAGGGATCGGGGGGCCAGTACTTC. The V gene is TRBV7-2, the J gene TRBJ2-5; 7 bases are shared with TRBD2. CDR1 is SGHTA and CDR2 is FQGNSA in the germline V gene. Germline trimming cut 0 bases from V and 10 bases from J; bases unmatched to any gene: 8. The CDR3 is made up of 14 amino acids.

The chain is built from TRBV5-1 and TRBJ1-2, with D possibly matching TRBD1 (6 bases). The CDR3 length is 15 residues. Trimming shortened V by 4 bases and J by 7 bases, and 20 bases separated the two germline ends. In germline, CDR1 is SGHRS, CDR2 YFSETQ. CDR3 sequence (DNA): TGCGCCAGCAGCCACAGTTACCCGACAGGATCTGGCTACACCTTC. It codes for CASSHSYPTGSGYTF.

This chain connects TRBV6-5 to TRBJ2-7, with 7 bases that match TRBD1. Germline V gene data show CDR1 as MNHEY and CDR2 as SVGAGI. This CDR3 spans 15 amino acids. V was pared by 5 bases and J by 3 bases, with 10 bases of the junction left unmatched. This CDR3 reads CASSPTGDRGYEQYF. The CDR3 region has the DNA TGTGCCAGCAGTCCCACAGGGGATCGTGGCTACGAGCAGTACTTC.

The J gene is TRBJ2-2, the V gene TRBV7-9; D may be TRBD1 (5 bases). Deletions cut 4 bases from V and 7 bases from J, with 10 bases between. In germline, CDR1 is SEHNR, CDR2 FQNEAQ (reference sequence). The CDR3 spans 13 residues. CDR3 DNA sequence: TGTGCCAGCAGCTCACCCCAGGGCGGGGAGCTGTTTTTT. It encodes CASSSPQGGELFF. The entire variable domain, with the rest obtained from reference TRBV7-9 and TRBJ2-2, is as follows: DTGVSQNPRHKITKRGQNVTFRCDPISEHNRLYWYRQTLGQGPEFLTYFQNEAQLEKSRLLSDRFSAERPKGSFSTLEIQRTEQGDSAMYLCASSSPQGGELFFGEGSRLTVL.

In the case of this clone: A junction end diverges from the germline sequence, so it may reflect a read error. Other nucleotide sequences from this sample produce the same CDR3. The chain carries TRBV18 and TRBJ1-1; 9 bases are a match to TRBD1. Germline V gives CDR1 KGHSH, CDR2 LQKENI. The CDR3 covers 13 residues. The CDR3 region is CASSPQGATEAFF. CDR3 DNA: TGCGCCAGCTCACCACAGGGGGCGACTGAAGCTTTCTTT.

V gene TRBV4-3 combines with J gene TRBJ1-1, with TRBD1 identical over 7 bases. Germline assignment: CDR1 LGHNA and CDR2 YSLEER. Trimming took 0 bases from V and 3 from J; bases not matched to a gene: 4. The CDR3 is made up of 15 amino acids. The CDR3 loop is CASSQDGGGYTEAFF. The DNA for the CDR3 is TGCGCCAGCAGCCAAGATGGAGGGGGCTACACTGAAGCTTTCTTT.

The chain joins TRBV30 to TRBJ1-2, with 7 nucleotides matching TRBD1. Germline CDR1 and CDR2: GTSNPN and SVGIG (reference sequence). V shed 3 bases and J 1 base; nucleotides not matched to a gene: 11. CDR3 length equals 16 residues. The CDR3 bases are TGTGCCTGGAGCCGAATCGGGACAGATTATAACTATGGCTACACCTTC. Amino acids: CAWSRIGTDYNYGYTF.

CDR3 coding DNA: TGTGCCAGCAGCCGGAAAGGAGGAACCGGGGAGCTGTTTTTT. Translation gives CASSRKGGTGELFF. The V and J genes are TRBV7-9 and TRBJ2-2, with D possibly being TRBD2 (5 bases). Trimming took off 5 bases at V and 5 bases at J, with 12 bases between the two ends. Germline CDR1 is SEHNR and CDR2 is FQNEAQ (reference sequence). This CDR3 comprises 14 residues. Full variable domain (missing parts from reference TRBV7-9 and TRBJ2-2): DTGVSQNPRHKITKRGQNVTFRCDPISEHNRLYWYRQTLGQGPEFLTYFQNEAQLEKSRLLSDRFSAERPKGSFSTLEIQRTEQGDSAMYLCASSRKGGTGELFFGEGSRLTVL.

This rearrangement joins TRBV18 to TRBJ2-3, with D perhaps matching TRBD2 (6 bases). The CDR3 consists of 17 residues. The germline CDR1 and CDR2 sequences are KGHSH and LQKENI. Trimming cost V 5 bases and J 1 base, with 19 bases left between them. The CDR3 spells CASSSERGSVRTDTQYF. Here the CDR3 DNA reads TGTGCCAGCTCATCCGAACGGGGGAGCGTACGCACAGATACGCAGTATTTT.

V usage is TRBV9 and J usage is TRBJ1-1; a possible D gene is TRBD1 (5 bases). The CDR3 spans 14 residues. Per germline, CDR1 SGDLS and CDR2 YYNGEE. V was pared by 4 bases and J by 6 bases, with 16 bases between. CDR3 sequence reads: CASSTSGGVAEAFF. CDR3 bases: TGTGCCAGCAGCACCTCGGGGGGGGTTGCTGAAGCTTTCTTT. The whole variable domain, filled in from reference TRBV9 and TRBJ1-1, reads DSGVTQTPKHLITATGQRVTLRCSPRSGDLSVYWYQQSLDQGLQFLIQYYNGEERAKGNILERFSAQQFPDLHSELNLSSLELGDSALYFCASSTSGGVAEAFFGQGTRLTVV.

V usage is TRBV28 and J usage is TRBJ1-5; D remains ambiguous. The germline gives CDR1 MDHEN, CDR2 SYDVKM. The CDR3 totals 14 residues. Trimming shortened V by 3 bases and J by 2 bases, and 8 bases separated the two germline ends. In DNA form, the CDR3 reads TGTGCCAGCAGTTTTCGGGTTGGCAATCAGCCCCAGCATTTT. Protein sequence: CASSFRVGNQPQHF. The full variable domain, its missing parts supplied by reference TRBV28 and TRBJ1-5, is DVKVTQSSRYLVKRTGEKVFLECVQDMDHENMFWYRQDPGLGLRLIYFSYDVKMKEKGDIPEGYSVSREKKERFSLILESASTNQTSMYLCASSFRVGNQPQHFGDGTRLSIL.

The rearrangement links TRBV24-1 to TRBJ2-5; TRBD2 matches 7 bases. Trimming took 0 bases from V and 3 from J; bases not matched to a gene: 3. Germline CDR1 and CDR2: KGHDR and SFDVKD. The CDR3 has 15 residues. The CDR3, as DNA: TGTGCCACCAGTGATTTGGGCAGCGGGAAAGAGACCCAGTACTTC. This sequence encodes CATSDLGSGKETQYF.

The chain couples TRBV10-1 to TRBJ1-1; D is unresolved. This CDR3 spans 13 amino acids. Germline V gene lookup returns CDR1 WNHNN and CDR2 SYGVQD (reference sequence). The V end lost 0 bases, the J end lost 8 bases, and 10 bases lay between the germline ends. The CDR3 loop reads CASSESGGTEAFF. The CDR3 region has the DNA TGCGCCAGCAGTGAGTCGGGAGGCACCGAAGCTTTCTTT.

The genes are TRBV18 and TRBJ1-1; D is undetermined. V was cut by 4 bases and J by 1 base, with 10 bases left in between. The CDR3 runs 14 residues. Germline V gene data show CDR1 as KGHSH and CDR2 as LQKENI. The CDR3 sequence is CASSLSGKNTEAFF. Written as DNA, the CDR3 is TGTGCCAGCTCACTCTCCGGGAAGAACACTGAAGCTTTCTTT.

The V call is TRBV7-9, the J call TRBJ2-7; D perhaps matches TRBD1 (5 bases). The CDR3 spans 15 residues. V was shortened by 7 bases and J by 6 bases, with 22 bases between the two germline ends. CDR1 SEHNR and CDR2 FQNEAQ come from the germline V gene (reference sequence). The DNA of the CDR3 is TGTGCCAGCACTCCGCGTTGGGCTGGGGCCAGCGAGCAGTACTTC. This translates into CASTPRWAGASEQYF.

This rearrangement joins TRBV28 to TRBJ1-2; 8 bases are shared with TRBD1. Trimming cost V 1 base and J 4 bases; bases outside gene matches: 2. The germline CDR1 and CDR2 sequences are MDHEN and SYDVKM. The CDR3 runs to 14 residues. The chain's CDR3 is CASSLSTGGYGYTF. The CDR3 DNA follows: TGTGCCAGCAGTTTATCCACAGGGGGCTATGGCTACACCTTC.

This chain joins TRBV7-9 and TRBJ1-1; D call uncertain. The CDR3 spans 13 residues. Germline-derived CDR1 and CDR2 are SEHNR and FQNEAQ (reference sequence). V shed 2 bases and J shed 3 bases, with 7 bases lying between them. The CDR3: CASSLSSDTEAFF. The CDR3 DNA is TGTGCCAGCAGCTTAAGTTCGGACACTGAAGCTTTCTTT.

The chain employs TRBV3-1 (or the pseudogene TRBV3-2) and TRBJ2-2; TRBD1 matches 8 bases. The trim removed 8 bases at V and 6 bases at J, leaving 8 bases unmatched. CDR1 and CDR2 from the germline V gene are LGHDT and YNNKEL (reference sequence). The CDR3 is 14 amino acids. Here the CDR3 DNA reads TGTGCCAGCGCGTGGACAGGGCTAGCCGGGGAGCTGTTTTTT. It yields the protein CASAWTGLAGELFF.

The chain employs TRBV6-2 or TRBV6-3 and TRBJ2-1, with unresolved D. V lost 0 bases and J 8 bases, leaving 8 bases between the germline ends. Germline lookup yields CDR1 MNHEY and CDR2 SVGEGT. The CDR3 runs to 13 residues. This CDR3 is CASSYSQVDEQFF. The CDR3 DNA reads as TGTGCCAGCAGTTACTCGCAGGTTGATGAGCAGTTCTTC.

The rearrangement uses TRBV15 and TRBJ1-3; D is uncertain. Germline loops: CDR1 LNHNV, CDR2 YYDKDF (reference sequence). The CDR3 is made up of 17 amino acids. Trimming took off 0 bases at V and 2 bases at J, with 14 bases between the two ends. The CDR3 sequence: CATSRDPLGSPGNTIYF. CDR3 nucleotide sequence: TGTGCCACCAGCAGAGATCCTTTGGGGAGCCCTGGAAACACCATATATTTT.

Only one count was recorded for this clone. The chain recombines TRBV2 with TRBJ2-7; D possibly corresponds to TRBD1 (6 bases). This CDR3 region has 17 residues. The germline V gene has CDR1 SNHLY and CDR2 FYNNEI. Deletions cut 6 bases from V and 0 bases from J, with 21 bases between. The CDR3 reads CASRLPRDINSSYEQYF. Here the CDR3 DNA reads TGTGCCAGCAGACTCCCCCGGGACATTAATAGCTCCTACGAGCAGTACTTC.

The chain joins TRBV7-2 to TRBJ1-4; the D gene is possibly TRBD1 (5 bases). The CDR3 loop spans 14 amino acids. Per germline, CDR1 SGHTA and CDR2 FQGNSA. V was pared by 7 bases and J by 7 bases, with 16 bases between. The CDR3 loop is CASTNRGQGEKLFF. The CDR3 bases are TGTGCCAGCACCAACAGAGGTCAGGGTGAAAAACTGTTTTTT.

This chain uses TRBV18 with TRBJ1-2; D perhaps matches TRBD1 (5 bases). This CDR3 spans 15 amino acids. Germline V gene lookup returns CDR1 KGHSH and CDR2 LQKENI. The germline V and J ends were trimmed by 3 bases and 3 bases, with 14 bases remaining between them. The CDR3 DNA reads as TGTGCCAGCTCACCTCTCGGGGGGATAGACTATGGCTACACCTTC. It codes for CASSPLGGIDYGYTF.

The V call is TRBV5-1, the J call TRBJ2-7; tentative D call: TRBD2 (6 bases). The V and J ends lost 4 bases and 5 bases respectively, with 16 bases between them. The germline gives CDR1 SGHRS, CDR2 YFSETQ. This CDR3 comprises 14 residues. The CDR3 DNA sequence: TGCGCCAGCAGCCTCCTGGCGGGGAGCGACGAGCAGTACTTC. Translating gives CASSLLAGSDEQYF.